A selection of T cell receptor beta chains follows, all from one sample in a study of T cells in localized non-small cell lung cancer. The data were produced by immunoSEQ multiplex PCR, yet TCRdb's version contains in-frame clones alone and is incomplete. The repertoire holds 40,000 to 50,000 clones, with 70% to 90% as singletons. Material: peripheral blood, obtained before any cancer treatment. The source is a woman aged 18 to 50 with stage III lung adenocarcinoma. Each CDR3 is given with its conserved first and last residue. Fields, in order: clone size, J gene, V gene, D gene, CDR3 DNA, CDR3 protein. D genes are given only for firm matches. Rows may omit the clone size; those that give it use once, few, many or a size class.

.	TRBJ2-2	TRBV7-3	.	TGTGCCAGCAGCACAGTGGGAACCGGGGAGCTGTTTTTT	CASSTVGTGELFF
.	TRBJ2-1	TRBV7-3	.	TGTGCCAGCAGCTTAACGGCCTACAATGAGCAGTTCTTC	CASSLTAYNEQFF
.	TRBJ1-1	TRBV5-1	.	TGCGCCAGCAGCCCATCGACTCGGGAGAACACTGAAGCTTTCTTT	CASSPSTRENTEAFF
once	TRBJ2-5	TRBV11-1	.	TGTGCCAGCAGCTTAGACGGACAAACCCCACAAGAGACCCAGTACTTC	CASSLDGQTPQETQYF
.	TRBJ2-2	TRBV11-2	TRBD2	TGTGCCAGCAGCTTGGGACTAGCGGGGGGGATTTACACCGGGGAGCTGTTTTTT	CASSLGLAGGIYTGELFF
.	TRBJ2-2	TRBV19	TRBD2	TGTGCCAGTAGTACCAATCCGGGACTACCCTGGGCCACCGGGGAGCTGTTTTTT	CASSTNPGLPWATGELFF
.	TRBJ1-1	TRBV5-5	.	TGTGCCAGCAGCTTTAACAGGAACACTGAAGCTTTCTTT	CASSFNRNTEAFF
.	TRBJ1-5	TRBV19	.	TGTGCCAGTAGTATTGGACAGCTGACTAGCAATCAGCCCCAGCATTTT	CASSIGQLTSNQPQHF
.	TRBJ2-1	TRBV7-2	TRBD2	TGTGCCAGCAGCTTAGCGGGGGGGAACAACAATGAGCAGTTCTTC	CASSLAGGNNNEQFF
.	TRBJ2-1	TRBV30	TRBD1	TGTGCCTGGAGTGTTGGGACAGGGGCGGGCAATGAGCAGTTCTTC	CAWSVGTGAGNEQFF
.	TRBJ1-1	TRBV11-2	.	TGTGCCAGCAGCTTAGGTCTTCTCGGGATACAGGACACTGAAGCTTTCTTT	CASSLGLLGIQDTEAFF
.	TRBJ1-4	TRBV9	.	TGTGCCAGCAGCCCCCGGGACTCGTCTGGAGAAAAACTGTTTTTT	CASSPRDSSGEKLFF
.	TRBJ2-5	TRBV2	.	TGTGCCAGCGGGACGTGGGAGACCCAGTACTTC	CASGTWETQYF
.	TRBJ1-1	TRBV30	.	TGTGCCTGGAGCTCAGGGGAGCACACTGAAGCTTTCTTT	CAWSSGEHTEAFF
.	TRBJ1-1	TRBV19	.	TGTGCCAGTATTGGCAGGGGTCGGACTGAAGCTTTCTTT	CASIGRGRTEAFF
.	TRBJ1-2	TRBV7-2	.	TGTGCCAGCAGCCCCCGGGAGGGTGGGAGCTATGGCTACACCTTC	CASSPREGGSYGYTF
.	TRBJ2-3	TRBV7-8	.	TGTGCCAGCAGCTTAGGTGGGGGAACATCAGATACGCAGTATTTT	CASSLGGGTSDTQYF
.	TRBJ1-1	TRBV15	.	TGTGCCACCAGCAGAGATCAGGGGCAGGGGTGGACTTTCTTT	CATSRDQGQGWTFF
.	TRBJ1-1	TRBV11-2	TRBD1	TGTGCCAGCAGCCCGATCTTACTCCGGGACAGGGGCACTGAAGCTTTCTTT	CASSPILLRDRGTEAFF
.	TRBJ2-2	TRBV7-9	.	TGTGCCAGCAGACGGGGGTCCGGGGAGCTGTTTTTT	CASRRGSGELFF
.	TRBJ1-2	TRBV6-1	TRBD1	TGTGCCACGACCAGGGGGGCTGAGGGCTACACCTTC	CATTRGAEGYTF
.	TRBJ1-1	TRBV7-2	.	TGTGCCAGCAGCTTATCAGAAGGGGTAAACACTGAAGCTTTCTTT	CASSLSEGVNTEAFF
.	TRBJ2-3	TRBV25-1	.	TGTGCCAGCGAACCGAGCACAGATACGCAGTATTTT	CASEPSTDTQYF
.	TRBJ1-2	TRBV29-1	TRBD1	TGCAGCGTTGAAGCCTCGGGGTGGACAGGGGGCAGCTATGGCTACACCTTC	CSVEASGWTGGSYGYTF
.	TRBJ2-6	TRBV6-1	.	TGTGCCAGCAACTCTGGGGCCAACGTCCTGACTTTC	CASNSGANVLTF
once	TRBJ1-3	TRBV29-1	.	TGCAGCGTTGAATTGGGGTCAGGAACAGTGGGTGGAAACACCATATATTTT	CSVELGSGTVGGNTIYF
few	TRBJ1-1	TRBV29-1	.	TGCAGCGTAAAACAGGCGCGGGACACTGAAGCTTTCTTT	CSVKQARDTEAFF
.	TRBJ2-1	TRBV19	.	TGTGCCAGTAGTCCCCACCGGGACGCCAATGAGCAGTTCTTC	CASSPHRDANEQFF
.	TRBJ2-5	TRBV14	TRBD1	TGTGCCAGCAGCCAAGCCTCCGGACAGGGTTACTTC	CASSQASGQGYF
.	TRBJ1-1	TRBV2	TRBD1	TGTGCCAGCAGTCCACAGGGGTACCTCACTGAAGCTTTCTTT	CASSPQGYLTEAFF
.	TRBJ2-5	TRBV11-2	.	TGTGCCAGCAGCCAGGATATACTGGAGACCCAGTACTTC	CASSQDILETQYF
.	TRBJ1-1	TRBV2	.	TGTGCCAGCAGTGATACCCCGACACTGAACACTGAAGCTTTCTTT	CASSDTPTLNTEAFF
.	TRBJ2-3	TRBV19	TRBD1	TGTGCCAGTAAAGGCACAGGGGTGGCCACAGATACGCAGTATTTT	CASKGTGVATDTQYF
.	TRBJ2-7	TRBV6-6	.	TGTGCCAGCACCCAAGGGACGGAAGCTCACGAGCAGTACTTC	CASTQGTEAHEQYF
.	TRBJ1-2	TRBV5-6	.	TGTGCCAGCAGCTTGTCCCTTCACTACACCTTC	CASSLSLHYTF
.	TRBJ2-7	TRBV6-5	TRBD1	TGTGTCAGCACAAGGACAGGATTCTACGAGCAGTACTTC	CVSTRTGFYEQYF
.	TRBJ2-7	TRBV19	TRBD1	TGTGCCAGTAGTCAAAACAGGGGTGCCTACGAGCAGTACTTC	CASSQNRGAYEQYF
.	TRBJ1-1	TRBV12-5	.	TGTGCTAGTGGTTTGGAACGATGGGGTACTGAAGCTTTCTTT	CASGLERWGTEAFF
.	TRBJ2-7	TRBV5-1	.	TGCGCCAGCAGCTTGGGGGGGACCGCCTACGAGCAGTACTTC	CASSLGGTAYEQYF